The T cell receptor beta chain described here comes from a study of cytomegalovirus exposure and HLA in healthy donors. Between the trimmed V and J ends, which lost 1 base and 1 base, there was a span of 7 bases. Germline V lookup: CDR1 KGHSH, CDR2 LQKENI. The CDR3 contains 14 residues. The primer mix had 60 Vbeta and 13 Jbeta primers. The table came from immunoSEQ multiplex PCR; TCRdb's copy has only in-frame clones and leaves some out. The sample records 150,000 to 200,000 clones, around 76% being singletons. The TCR sequence derives from a man aged 30 to 45 in good health and CMV-seronegative. The chain couples TRBV18 to TRBJ2-5; no clear D gene. Sample: PBMCs. CDR3 in DNA: TGTGCCAGCTCACCACGTAACAGCCAAGAGACCCAGTACTTC. It yields the protein CASSPRNSQETQYF.